The text below deals with one T cell receptor beta chain. Its antigen is as yet unknown. This record belongs to a study of lymphopenia after photon versus proton radiotherapy. Notes on the study in general: Larger post-nadir TCR diversity loss correlated inversely with survival in deceased patients. Survival link was tested only in deceased patients; proton benefit remains a possibility. Post-nadir diversity loss with photons came from oligoclonal expansion, particularly CD8+ Temra cells.

Sequencing was performed with immunoSEQ multiplex PCR; in TCRdb, only in-frame clones are kept and a portion is missing. The sample shows 150,000 to 200,000 clones, roughly nine tenths of them seen only once. CDR1 is SEHNR, CDR2 FQNEAQ, per germline (reference sequence). The CDR3 spans 15 residues. The trim removed 5 bases at V and 0 bases at J, leaving 5 bases unmatched. This sample comprised peripheral blood, obtained from a patient treated with photon-based radiotherapy. The chain couples TRBV7-9 to TRBJ2-3; TRBD2 aligns across 7 bases. The origin of this receptor is a man aged 50-59 years with gastric cancer. The CDR3 region has the DNA TGTGCCAGCAGCCCCACTAGCGCTAGCACAGATACGCAGTATTTT. Translating it yields CASSPTSASTDTQYF.